A selection of T cell receptor beta chains follows, all from one sample in a study of graft-versus-host responses after intestinal transplantation. Sequencing used immunoSEQ multiplex PCR; TCRdb keeps in-frame clones, though not all of them. The sample has more than 65,000 clones; approximately 80% are singletons. Which antigens these TCRs recognize remains unknown. The sequencing used unstimulated CD4+ T cells sorted from spleen or lymph node cells, collected before transplant. These TCRs come from a human donor who was the organ donor for an intestinal transplant. CDR3s include the opening cysteine and the closing phenylalanine or tryptophan. D genes are given only for firm matches. Some rows mark clone size as missing; the rest say once, few, many or name a class of expanded clone.

j_call: TRBJ1-2
clone_size: -
d_call: -
v_call: TRBV18
cdr3_aa: CASSRGVTREGPDGYTF
cdr3_nt: TGTGCCAGCTCACGCGGGGTTACCAGGGAAGGCCCCGATGGCTACACCTTC

j_call: TRBJ1-2
clone_size: -
d_call: -
v_call: TRBV13
cdr3_aa: CASSLTTQGYGYTF
cdr3_nt: TGTGCCAGCAGCTTAACTACACAGGGCTATGGCTACACCTTC

j_call: TRBJ1-5
clone_size: -
d_call: -
v_call: TRBV28
cdr3_aa: CASTWDSDSNQPQHF
cdr3_nt: TGTGCCAGCACCTGGGACTCGGATAGCAATCAGCCCCAGCATTTT

j_call: TRBJ2-3
clone_size: once
d_call: TRBD1
v_call: TRBV5-6
cdr3_aa: CASSLSGTGKLYTDTQYF
cdr3_nt: TGTGCCAGCAGCCTTAGTGGGACAGGGAAACTTTACACAGATACGCAGTATTTT

j_call: TRBJ1-6
clone_size: -
d_call: -
v_call: TRBV7-2
cdr3_aa: CASSLDGRDNSPLHF
cdr3_nt: TGTGCCAGCAGCTTAGACGGGAGAGATAATTCACCCCTCCACTTT

j_call: TRBJ1-5
clone_size: -
d_call: TRBD1
v_call: TRBV19
cdr3_aa: CASSIPSRGRGYSNQPQHF
cdr3_nt: TGTGCCAGTAGTATCCCCAGCAGGGGGCGCGGATATAGCAATCAGCCCCAGCATTTT

j_call: TRBJ2-3
clone_size: -
d_call: -
v_call: TRBV19
cdr3_aa: CASRGAGRPDTQYF
cdr3_nt: TGTGCCAGTAGGGGGGCGGGCCGCCCAGATACGCAGTATTTT

j_call: TRBJ2-3
clone_size: -
d_call: TRBD2
v_call: TRBV10-2
cdr3_aa: CASSEPRTSGRSTDTQYF
cdr3_nt: TGCGCCAGCAGTGAGCCGAGGACTAGCGGACGATCCACAGATACGCAGTATTTT

j_call: TRBJ2-5
clone_size: few
d_call: TRBD2
v_call: TRBV9
cdr3_aa: CASSVDSSGGYAQYF
cdr3_nt: TGTGCCAGCAGCGTAGATTCTAGCGGGGGGTACGCCCAGTACTTC

j_call: TRBJ1-2
clone_size: -
d_call: -
v_call: TRBV6-5
cdr3_aa: CASSFSGYGYTF
cdr3_nt: TGTGCCAGCAGCTTCAGCGGATATGGCTACACCTTC

j_call: TRBJ2-3
clone_size: few
d_call: TRBD2
v_call: TRBV28
cdr3_aa: CASSLLAGGTDTQYF
cdr3_nt: TGTGCCAGCAGTTTACTAGCGGGGGGCACAGATACGCAGTATTTT

j_call: TRBJ1-2
clone_size: few
d_call: -
v_call: TRBV19
cdr3_aa: CASTPLRGQFPYGYTF
cdr3_nt: TGTGCCAGTACCCCTCTCCGCGGGCAGTTCCCCTATGGCTACACCTTC

j_call: TRBJ1-6
clone_size: once
d_call: TRBD1
v_call: TRBV7-9
cdr3_aa: CASSPETGGDSPLHF
cdr3_nt: TGTGCCAGCAGCCCAGAGACAGGGGGTGATTCACCCCTCCACTTT

j_call: TRBJ1-5
clone_size: once
d_call: TRBD1
v_call: TRBV28
cdr3_aa: CASSPILGQGLNQPQHF
cdr3_nt: TGTGCCAGCAGTCCAATCCTAGGACAGGGACTCAATCAGCCCCAGCATTTT

j_call: TRBJ1-1
clone_size: -
d_call: TRBD1
v_call: TRBV11-3
cdr3_aa: CASSRGTGETEAFF
cdr3_nt: TGTGCCAGCAGCCGCGGGACAGGGGAAACTGAAGCTTTCTTT

j_call: TRBJ1-1
clone_size: -
d_call: -
v_call: TRBV2
cdr3_aa: CASIWTAEAFF
cdr3_nt: TGTGCCAGCATCTGGACAGCTGAAGCTTTCTTT

j_call: TRBJ1-1
clone_size: -
d_call: TRBD1
v_call: TRBV11-2
cdr3_aa: CASRWGTGALGTEAFF
cdr3_nt: TGTGCCAGCAGGTGGGGGACAGGGGCTTTGGGCACTGAAGCTTTCTTT

j_call: TRBJ2-5
clone_size: -
d_call: TRBD2
v_call: TRBV7-3
cdr3_aa: CASSLGPSGETQYF
cdr3_nt: TGTGCCAGCAGCTTAGGGCCTAGCGGGGAGACCCAGTACTTC

j_call: TRBJ2-5
clone_size: -
d_call: TRBD1
v_call: TRBV2
cdr3_aa: CASRWDRGRETQYF
cdr3_nt: TGTGCCAGCAGATGGGACAGGGGTAGGGAGACCCAGTACTTC

j_call: TRBJ1-1
clone_size: -
d_call: -
v_call: TRBV7-8
cdr3_aa: CASSLLGEVNTEAFF
cdr3_nt: TGTGCCAGCAGCTTATTGGGGGAGGTGAACACTGAAGCTTTCTTT

j_call: TRBJ2-1
clone_size: once
d_call: -
v_call: TRBV20-1
cdr3_aa: CSARGGNEQFF
cdr3_nt: TGCAGTGCTAGAGGAGGGAATGAGCAGTTCTTC

j_call: TRBJ2-1
clone_size: -
d_call: TRBD2
v_call: TRBV9
cdr3_aa: CASSLRTSPTYNEQFF
cdr3_nt: TGTGCCAGCAGCTTGCGGACTAGCCCGACCTACAATGAGCAGTTCTTC

j_call: TRBJ1-2
clone_size: -
d_call: -
v_call: TRBV7-3
cdr3_aa: CASSLDSYYGYTF
cdr3_nt: TGTGCCAGCAGCTTGGACAGCTATTATGGCTACACCTTC

j_call: TRBJ2-5
clone_size: -
d_call: TRBD1
v_call: TRBV27
cdr3_aa: CASRQLTGGRETQYF
cdr3_nt: TGTGCCAGCAGACAATTAACAGGGGGTCGAGAGACCCAGTACTTC

j_call: TRBJ1-5
clone_size: -
d_call: TRBD1
v_call: TRBV28
cdr3_aa: CASSFGTGGHHSNQPQHF
cdr3_nt: TGTGCCAGCAGTTTTGGGACAGGGGGCCACCATAGCAATCAGCCCCAGCATTTT

j_call: TRBJ2-2
clone_size: -
d_call: -
v_call: TRBV13
cdr3_aa: CASSDPGGFPTGELFF
cdr3_nt: TGTGCCAGCAGCGACCCTGGAGGGTTCCCCACCGGGGAGCTGTTTTTT

j_call: TRBJ1-2
clone_size: few
d_call: TRBD1
v_call: TRBV7-9
cdr3_aa: CASSSGGGYGYTF
cdr3_nt: TGTGCCAGCAGCTCAGGGGGCGGGTATGGCTACACCTTC

j_call: TRBJ1-5
clone_size: -
d_call: -
v_call: TRBV28
cdr3_aa: CASAGGGQPQHF
cdr3_nt: TGTGCCAGTGCGGGGGGCGGTCAGCCCCAGCATTTT